The 8 T cell receptor beta chains below all came from one sample that was sequenced in a study of control samples from healthy donors and cancer patients. Data came from immunoSEQ multiplex PCR; TCRdb stores just in-frame clones and leaves some out. This sample carries around 100,000 clones, about 90% of them seen once, and the ten largest clones take more than 15%. Sequencing was done on a sample of blood. These receptors all come from a woman between 45 and 65 years old in good health.

This clone was counted a few times. The V call is TRBV5-1, the J call TRBJ2-1, with 8 bases that match TRBD1. J gave up 3 bases and V 2 bases, and 4 bases lay outside the gene matches. The germline gives CDR1 SGHRS, CDR2 YFSETQ. This CDR3 is built from 15 residues. The CDR3: CASSFEDRVYNEQFF. The DNA of the CDR3 is TGCGCCAGCAGCTTCGAGGACAGGGTCTACAATGAGCAGTTCTTC. The variable domain in full, completed from reference TRBV5-1 and TRBJ2-1, reads KAGVTQTPRYLIKTRGQQVTLSCSPISGHRSVSWYQQTPGQGLQFLFEYFSETQRNKGNFPGRFSGRQFSNSRSEMNVSTLELGDSALYLCASSFEDRVYNEQFFGPGTRLTVL.

The rearrangement links TRBV4-1 to TRBJ2-2; D is possibly TRBD1 (5 bases). Germline V CDR1 and CDR2: MGHRA, YSYEKL. The ends were cut back, 0 bases at V and 4 bases at J, with 12 bases in the middle. CDR3 size: 16 residues. The CDR3 bases are TGCGCCAGCAGCCAAGAGGGTCAGGGTGTCACCGGGGAGCTGTTTTTT. It codes for CASSQEGQGVTGELFF.

A few counts support this clone. The rearrangement joins TRBV7-2 to TRBJ2-5; D is perhaps TRBD1 or TRBD2 (7 bases each). The CDR3 has 15 residues. The germline CDR1 and CDR2 sequences are SGHTA and FQGNSA. V lost 2 bases and J lost 3, with 13 bases in between. The CDR3 nucleotides read TGTGCCAGCAGCTTAAGCGGGACAGAAAAAGAGACCCAGTACTTC. As protein: CASSLSGTEKETQYF.

The J gene is TRBJ2-3, the V gene TRBV24-1; TRBD1 agrees at 8 bases. CDR3 size: 16 residues. Germline V CDR1 and CDR2: KGHDR, SFDVKD. After removal of 0 bases from V and 4 bases from J, the junction contained 5 bases not matched to a gene. CDR3 DNA sequence: TGTGCCACCAGTGATTTGACGGCAGGGGGCCCAGATACGCAGTATTTT. This codes for CATSDLTAGGPDTQYF.

The chain combines TRBV4-3 with TRBJ2-6; D unresolved. The CDR3 covers 17 residues. Germline CDR1 LGHNA, CDR2 YSLEER. V lost 1 base and J 0 bases, leaving 10 bases between the germline ends. CDR3 DNA sequence: TGCGCCAGCAGCCAAGCCCCGGAGTCCTCTGGGGCCAACGTCCTGACTTTC. Protein sequence: CASSQAPESSGANVLTF.

The chain combines TRBV28 with TRBJ1-5; D is ambiguous. Germline V gene data show CDR1 as MDHEN and CDR2 as SYDVKM. CDR3 size: 15 residues. V was clipped by 3 bases and J by 3 bases, with 12 bases between them. CDR3 in amino acids: CASSLAAEDNQPQHF. The CDR3 DNA follows: TGTGCCAGCAGTTTGGCGGCAGAGGACAATCAGCCCCAGCATTTT.

V and J are TRBV28 and TRBJ2-2; tentatively, D is TRBD1 or TRBD2 (5 bases each). Trimming took 1 base from V and 4 from J, leaving 13 bases between them. The CDR3 consists of 16 residues. Looked up from germline, CDR1 is MDHEN and CDR2 is SYDVKM. CDR3 in DNA: TGTGCCAGCAGTTTATTATACCCAGGGAGCACCGGGGAGCTGTTTTTT. Its translation: CASSLLYPGSTGELFF.

The rearrangement uses TRBV18 and TRBJ2-1, with D unclear. Germline CDR1 and CDR2: KGHSH and LQKENI. V was clipped by 2 bases and J by 3 bases, with 8 bases between them. CDR3 length equals 14 residues. The CDR3 DNA is TGTGCCAGCTCACCAGGGTCCGGCTACAATGAGCAGTTCTTC. It specifies CASSPGSGYNEQFF.